A selection of T cell receptor beta chains follows, all from one sample in a study of blood T cell repertoires in COVID-19. Sequenced by immunoSEQ multiplex PCR; TCRdb stores in-frame clones only, minus some. The sample has 75,000 to 80,000 clones, approximately 86% seen once. The specimen sequenced was peripheral blood. The source is a human donor in a cohort sampled during active COVID-19. The CDR3 runs from the conserved cysteine through the conserved F or W. D genes are given only for firm matches. Only some rows state a clone size, as once, few, many or a class for expanded clones.

V gene	J gene	clone size	D gene	CDR3 protein	CDR3 DNA
TRBV7-2	TRBJ2-5	-	TRBD2	CASSLAGLAGQETQYF	TGTGCCAGCAGCTTAGCGGGACTAGCGGGTCAAGAGACCCAGTACTTC
TRBV12-3/TRBV12-4	TRBJ2-1	-	-	CASSSGQLTEQFF	TGTGCCAGCAGCTCAGGACAGTTGACAGAGCAGTTCTTC
TRBV5-4	TRBJ2-1	-	TRBD2	CASSQTLAGGAYNEQFF	TGTGCCAGCAGCCAAACTCTAGCGGGAGGAGCCTACAATGAGCAGTTCTTC
TRBV10-1	TRBJ2-5	few	TRBD2	CASSGTSARETQYF	TGCGCCAGCAGTGGGACTAGCGCCAGGGAGACCCAGTACTTC
TRBV27	TRBJ2-1	once	TRBD1	CASSPGTGIYNEQFF	TGTGCCAGCAGCCCTGGGACAGGGATTTACAATGAGCAGTTCTTC
TRBV7-9	TRBJ2-2	-	-	CASSLDEVSGELFF	TGTGCCAGCAGCTTAGATGAGGTTTCGGGGGAGCTGTTTTTT
TRBV2	TRBJ2-7	few	-	CASQRPNYEQYF	TGTGCCAGCCAGCGCCCGAACTACGAGCAGTACTTC
TRBV5-4	TRBJ2-7	once	TRBD2	CASSQQGGPYEQYF	TGTGCCAGCTCCCAGCAGGGAGGGCCCTACGAGCAGTACTTC
TRBV6-1	TRBJ1-5	few	TRBD1	CASSEQGANQPQHF	TGTGCCAGCAGTGAACAGGGGGCGAATCAGCCCCAGCATTTT
TRBV30	TRBJ2-7	-	-	CAWSSGFSYEQYF	TGTGCCTGGAGTTCAGGGTTTAGCTACGAGCAGTACTTC